The entry that follows covers one TCR beta chain sequence. This sample stems from a study of identical twins. TCRdb recomputed calls from the 5' RACE reads with MiXCR, one row per CDR3 protein. The sample consists of roughly 540,000 distinct CDR3 sequences, approximately 22% of them appearing once. These data were likewise used in another study, on T cells expressing NK-cell markers.

Source material: CD4+ T cells sorted from blood. The sequence derives from a woman between 18 and 29 years old in good health.

The CDR3 DNA is TGTGCCAGCAGGGGCGGGAGGGCCTCCTACAATGAGCAGTTCTTC. This translates into CASRGGRASYNEQFF. The chain employs TRBV6-1 and TRBJ2-1; 9 bases match TRBD2. CDR1 is MNHNS, CDR2 SASEGT, per germline. V shed 6 bases and J 0 bases; nucleotides not matched to a gene: 3. The CDR3 loop spans 15 amino acids.